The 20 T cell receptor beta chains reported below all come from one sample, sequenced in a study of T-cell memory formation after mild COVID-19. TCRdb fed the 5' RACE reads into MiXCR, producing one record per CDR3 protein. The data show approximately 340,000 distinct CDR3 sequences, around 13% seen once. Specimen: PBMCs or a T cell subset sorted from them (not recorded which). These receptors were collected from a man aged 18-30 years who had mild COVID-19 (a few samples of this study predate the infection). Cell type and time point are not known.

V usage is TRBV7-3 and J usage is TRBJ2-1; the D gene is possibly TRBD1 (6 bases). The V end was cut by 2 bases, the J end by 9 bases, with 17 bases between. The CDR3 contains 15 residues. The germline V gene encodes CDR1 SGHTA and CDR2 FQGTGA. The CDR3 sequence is CASSLGQTGYGEQFF. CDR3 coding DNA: TGTGCCAGCAGCTTAGGACAAACAGGGTATGGTGAGCAGTTCTTC. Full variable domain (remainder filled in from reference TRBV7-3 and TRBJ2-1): GAGVSQTPSNKVTEKGKYVELRCDPISGHTALYWYRQSLGQGPEFLIYFQGTGAADDSGLPNDRFFAVRPEGSVSTLKIQRTERGDSAVYLCASSLGQTGYGEQFFGPGTRLTVL.

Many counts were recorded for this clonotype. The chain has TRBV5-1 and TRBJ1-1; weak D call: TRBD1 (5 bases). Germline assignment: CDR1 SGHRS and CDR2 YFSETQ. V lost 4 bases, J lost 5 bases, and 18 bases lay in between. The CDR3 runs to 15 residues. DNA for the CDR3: TGCGCCAGCAGCGTGATGGGGCACGTAGGAACTGAAGCTTTCTTT. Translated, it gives CASSVMGHVGTEAFF.

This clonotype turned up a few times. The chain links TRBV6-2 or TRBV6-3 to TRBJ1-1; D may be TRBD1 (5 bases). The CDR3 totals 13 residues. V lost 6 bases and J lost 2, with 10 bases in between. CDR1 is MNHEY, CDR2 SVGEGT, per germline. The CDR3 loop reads CASRRDGNTEAFF. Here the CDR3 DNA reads TGTGCCAGCAGGCGGGACGGAAACACTGAAGCTTTCTTT.

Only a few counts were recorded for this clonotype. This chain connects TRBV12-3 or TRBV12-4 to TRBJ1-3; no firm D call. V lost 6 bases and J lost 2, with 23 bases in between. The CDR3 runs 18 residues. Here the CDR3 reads CASSPQHFGRAPGNTIYF. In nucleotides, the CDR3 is TGTGCCAGCAGCCCGCAGCACTTTGGAAGGGCCCCTGGAAACACCATATATTTT.

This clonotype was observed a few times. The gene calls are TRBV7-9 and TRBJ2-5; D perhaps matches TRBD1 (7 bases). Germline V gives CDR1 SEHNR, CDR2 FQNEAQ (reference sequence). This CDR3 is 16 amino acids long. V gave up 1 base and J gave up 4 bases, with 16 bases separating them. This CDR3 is CASSLVGTAGGETQYF. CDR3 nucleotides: TGTGCCAGCAGCTTAGTGGGGACAGCGGGCGGAGAGACCCAGTACTTC.

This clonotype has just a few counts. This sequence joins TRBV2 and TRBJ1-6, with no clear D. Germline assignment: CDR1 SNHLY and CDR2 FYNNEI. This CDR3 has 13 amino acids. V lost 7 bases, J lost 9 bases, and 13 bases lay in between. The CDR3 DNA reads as TGTGCCAGCATTGGGGAAATAAGTTCACCCCTCCACTTT. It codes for CASIGEISSPLHF.

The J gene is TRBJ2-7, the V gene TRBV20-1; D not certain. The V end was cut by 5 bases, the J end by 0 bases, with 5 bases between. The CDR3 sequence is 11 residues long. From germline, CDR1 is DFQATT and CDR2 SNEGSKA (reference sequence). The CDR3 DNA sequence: TGCAGTGCTTACAGCTCCTACGAGCAGTACTTC. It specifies CSAYSSYEQYF.

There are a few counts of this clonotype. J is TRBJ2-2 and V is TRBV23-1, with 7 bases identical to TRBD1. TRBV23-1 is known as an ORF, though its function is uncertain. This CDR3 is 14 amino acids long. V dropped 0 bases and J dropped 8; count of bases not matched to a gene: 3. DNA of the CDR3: TGCGCCAGCAGTCAATCGACAGGGAATGGGGAGCTGTTTTTT. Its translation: CASSQSTGNGELFF.

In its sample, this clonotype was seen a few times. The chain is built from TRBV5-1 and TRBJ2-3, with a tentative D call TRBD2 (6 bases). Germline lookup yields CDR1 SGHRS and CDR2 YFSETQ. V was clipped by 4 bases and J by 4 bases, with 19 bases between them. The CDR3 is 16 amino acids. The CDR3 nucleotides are TGCGCCAGCAGCCCCTCTTGGGGGGAAGGCCCAGATACGCAGTATTTT. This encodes CASSPSWGEGPDTQYF. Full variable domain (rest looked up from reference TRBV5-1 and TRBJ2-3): KAGVTQTPRYLIKTRGQQVTLSCSPISGHRSVSWYQQTPGQGLQFLFEYFSETQRNKGNFPGRFSGRQFSNSRSEMNVSTLELGDSALYLCASSPSWGEGPDTQYFGPGTRLTVL.

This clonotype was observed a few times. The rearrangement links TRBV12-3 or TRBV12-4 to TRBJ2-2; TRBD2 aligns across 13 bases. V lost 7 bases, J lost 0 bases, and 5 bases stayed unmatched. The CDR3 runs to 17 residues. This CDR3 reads CASTLTSGGSNTGELFF. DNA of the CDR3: TGTGCCAGCACCCTGACTAGCGGGGGGTCGAACACCGGGGAGCTGTTTTTT.

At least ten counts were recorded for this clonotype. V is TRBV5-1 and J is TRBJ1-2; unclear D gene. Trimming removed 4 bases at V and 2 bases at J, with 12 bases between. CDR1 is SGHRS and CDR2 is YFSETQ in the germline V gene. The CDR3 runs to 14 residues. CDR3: CASSLWTENYGYTF. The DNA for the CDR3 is TGCGCCAGCAGCCTGTGGACGGAGAACTATGGCTACACCTTC.

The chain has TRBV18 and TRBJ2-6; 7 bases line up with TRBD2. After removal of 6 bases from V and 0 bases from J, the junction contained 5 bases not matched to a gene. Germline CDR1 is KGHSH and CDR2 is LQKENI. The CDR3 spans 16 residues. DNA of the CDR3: TGTGCCAGCTCCGGGGGGACCCACTCTGGGGCCAACGTCCTGACTTTC. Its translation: CASSGGTHSGANVLTF.

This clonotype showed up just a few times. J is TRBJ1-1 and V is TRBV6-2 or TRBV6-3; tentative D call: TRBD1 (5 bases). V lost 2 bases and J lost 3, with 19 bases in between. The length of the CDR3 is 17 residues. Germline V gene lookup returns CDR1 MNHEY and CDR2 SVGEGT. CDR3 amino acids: CASSYAVAGLSDTEAFF. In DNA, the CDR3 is TGTGCCAGCAGTTACGCGGTGGCAGGGTTATCCGACACTGAAGCTTTCTTT.

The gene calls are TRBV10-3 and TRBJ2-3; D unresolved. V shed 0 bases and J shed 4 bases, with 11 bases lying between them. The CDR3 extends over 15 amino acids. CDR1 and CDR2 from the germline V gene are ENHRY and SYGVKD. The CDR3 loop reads CAISESSVRADTQYF. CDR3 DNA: TGTGCCATCAGTGAGTCGTCGGTTCGGGCAGATACGCAGTATTTT.

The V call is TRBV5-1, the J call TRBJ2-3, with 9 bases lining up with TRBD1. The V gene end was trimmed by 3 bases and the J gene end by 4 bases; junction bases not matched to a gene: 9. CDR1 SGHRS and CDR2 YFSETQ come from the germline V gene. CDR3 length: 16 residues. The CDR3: CASSSGTGWWSDTQYF. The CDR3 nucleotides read TGCGCCAGCAGCTCCGGGACAGGGTGGTGGTCAGATACGCAGTATTTT.

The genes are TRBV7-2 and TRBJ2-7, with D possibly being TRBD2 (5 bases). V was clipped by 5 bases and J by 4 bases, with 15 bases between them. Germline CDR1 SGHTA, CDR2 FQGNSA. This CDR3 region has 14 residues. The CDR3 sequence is CASSQISRGYEQYF. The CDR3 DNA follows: TGTGCCAGCAGCCAGATCTCCCGGGGTTACGAGCAGTACTTC.

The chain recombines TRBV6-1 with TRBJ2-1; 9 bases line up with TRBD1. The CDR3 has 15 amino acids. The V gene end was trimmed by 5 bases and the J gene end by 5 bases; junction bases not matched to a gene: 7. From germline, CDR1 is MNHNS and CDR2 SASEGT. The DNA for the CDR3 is TGTGCCAGCAGTTTGGGACAGGGTTACGACAATGAGCAGTTCTTC. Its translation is CASSLGQGYDNEQFF.

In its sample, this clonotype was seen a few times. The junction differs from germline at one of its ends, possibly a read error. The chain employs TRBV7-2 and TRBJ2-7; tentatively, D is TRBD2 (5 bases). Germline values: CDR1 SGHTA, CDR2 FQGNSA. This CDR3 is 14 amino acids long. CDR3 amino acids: CARSLPGFGYEQYF. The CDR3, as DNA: TGTGCCAGAAGCTTACCGGGATTCGGCTACGAGCAGTACTTC.

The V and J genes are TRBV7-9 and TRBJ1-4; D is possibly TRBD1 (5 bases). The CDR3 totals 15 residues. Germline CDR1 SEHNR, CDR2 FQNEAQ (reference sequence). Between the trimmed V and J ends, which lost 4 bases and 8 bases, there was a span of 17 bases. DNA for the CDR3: TGTGCCAGCAGCTCTGAGGGACTGGTTGGAGAAAAACTGTTTTTT. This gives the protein CASSSEGLVGEKLFF.

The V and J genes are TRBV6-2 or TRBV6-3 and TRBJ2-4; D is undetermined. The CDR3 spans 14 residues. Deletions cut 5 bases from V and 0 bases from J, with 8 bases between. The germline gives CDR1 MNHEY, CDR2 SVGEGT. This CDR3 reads CASSGLLAKNIQYF. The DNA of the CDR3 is TGTGCCAGCAGTGGCCTTCTAGCCAAAAACATTCAGTACTTC.